This T cell receptor beta chain was retrieved from a study of monozygotic twins with inflammatory bowel disease. The quantity of total RNA per TCR library was 3500 ng. Making cDNA involved eight separate reactions per sample. TCRdb reprocessed the 5' RACE reads and keeps a single row for each CDR3 protein, giving no DNA. The listing records approximately 330,000 distinct CDR3 sequences. It was from whole blood, with no T cell sorting, that total RNA was isolated. This TCR derives from a human donor with ulcerative colitis or Crohn's disease, or a healthy co-twin of an affected twin (not recorded which). The sequencing sample was made of blood.

The chain's CDR3 is CSVAGTGTSYEQYF. The chain links TRBV29-1 to TRBJ2-7; as DNA is missing, the TRBD1 call by TCRdb cannot be tested. The CDR3 runs to 14 residues. The germline V gene has CDR1 SQVTM and CDR2 ANQGSEA.